This TCR beta chain derives from a study of OX40 agonist ivuxolimab in advanced cancers. The length of the CDR3 is 18 residues. V shed 4 bases, J shed 1 base, and the junction held 10 bases outside the gene matches. In germline, CDR1 is SGHDN, CDR2 FVKESK. Some clones are missing from TCRdb's copy, which holds only in-frame ones; the method was immunoSEQ multiplex PCR. The data show more than 100,000 clones, approximately 94% seen once. The V call is TRBV14, the J call TRBJ2-2; 9 bases are shared with TRBD2. This sample comprised CD4+ or CD8+ T cells sorted from blood, obtained in a trial of the OX40 agonist ivuxolimab. The origin of this receptor is an adult with an advanced solid tumor such as melanoma, head and neck, liver or kidney cancer. Here the CDR3 DNA reads TGTGCCAGCAGCCCCGGGCGCGGGGGGGCCGAGAACACCGGGGAGCTGTTTTTT. This codes for CASSPGRGGAENTGELFF.